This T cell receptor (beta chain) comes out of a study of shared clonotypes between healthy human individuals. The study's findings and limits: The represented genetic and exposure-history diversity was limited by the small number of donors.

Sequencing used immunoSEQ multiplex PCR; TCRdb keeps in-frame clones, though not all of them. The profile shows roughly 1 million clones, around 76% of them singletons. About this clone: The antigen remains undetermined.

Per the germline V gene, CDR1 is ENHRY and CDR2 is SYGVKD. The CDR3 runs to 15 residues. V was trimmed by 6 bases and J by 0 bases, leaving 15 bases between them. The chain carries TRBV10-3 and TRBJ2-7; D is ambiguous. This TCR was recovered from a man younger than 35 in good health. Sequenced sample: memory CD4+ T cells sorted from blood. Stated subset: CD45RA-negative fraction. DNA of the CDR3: TGTGCCATCAGAGAATTCGGCGTCAACTCCTACGAGCAGTACTTC. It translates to CAIREFGVNSYEQYF.